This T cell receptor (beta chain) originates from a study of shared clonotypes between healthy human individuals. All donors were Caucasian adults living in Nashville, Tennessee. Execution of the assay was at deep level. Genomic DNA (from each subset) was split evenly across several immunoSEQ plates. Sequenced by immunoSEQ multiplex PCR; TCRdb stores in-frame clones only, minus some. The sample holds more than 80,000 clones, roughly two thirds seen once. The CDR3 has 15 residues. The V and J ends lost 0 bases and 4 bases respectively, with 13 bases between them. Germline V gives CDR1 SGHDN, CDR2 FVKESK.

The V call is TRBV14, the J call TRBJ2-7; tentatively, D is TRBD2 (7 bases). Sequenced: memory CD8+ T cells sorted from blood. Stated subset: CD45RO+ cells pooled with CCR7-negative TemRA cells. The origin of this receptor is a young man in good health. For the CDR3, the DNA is TGTGCCAGCAGCCAAGATGGGAGGGGGTGGTACGAGCAGTACTTC. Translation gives CASSQDGRGWYEQYF.